This T cell receptor (beta chain) was identified during a study of T cells in Graves' hyperthyroidism and ophthalmopathy. Germline CDR1 and CDR2: SNHLY and FYNNEI. Trimming took off 7 bases at V and 4 bases at J, with 13 bases between the two ends. The CDR3 has 13 amino acids. It was RNA transcripts that yielded the amplified TCR beta CDR3 regions. With the HTBI primer set, the TCR CDR3 went through a first round of RT-PCR. TCRdb used MiXCR to reprocess the multiplex PCR reads, holding one entry per CDR3 protein. The data show about 520,000 distinct CDR3 sequences, around a quarter seen once. This clonotype was picked up a small number of times. Its matching antigen is unknown. Study results and limitations: Blood shared most expanded thyroid clonotypes above 0.001.

The sequence was collected from a woman younger than 45 with Graves' ophthalmopathy. The chain employs TRBV2 and TRBJ1-1; D uncertain. Sequenced: blood. The CDR3 DNA reads as TGTGCCAGCACTAGAAAAGGATCCACTGAAGCTTTCTTT. Its protein is CASTRKGSTEAFF.